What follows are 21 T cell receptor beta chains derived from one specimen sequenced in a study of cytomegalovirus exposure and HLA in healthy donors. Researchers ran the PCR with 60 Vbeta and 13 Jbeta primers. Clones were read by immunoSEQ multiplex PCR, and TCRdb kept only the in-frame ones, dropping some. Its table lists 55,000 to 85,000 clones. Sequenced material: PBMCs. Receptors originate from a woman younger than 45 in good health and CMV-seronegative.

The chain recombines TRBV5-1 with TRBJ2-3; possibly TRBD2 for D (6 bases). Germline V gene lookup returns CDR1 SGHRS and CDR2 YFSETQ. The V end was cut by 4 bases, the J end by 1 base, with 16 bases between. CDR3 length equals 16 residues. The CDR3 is CASSPRGDSGTDTQYF. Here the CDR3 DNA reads TGCGCCAGCAGCCCCCGAGGGGACTCGGGCACAGATACGCAGTATTTT.

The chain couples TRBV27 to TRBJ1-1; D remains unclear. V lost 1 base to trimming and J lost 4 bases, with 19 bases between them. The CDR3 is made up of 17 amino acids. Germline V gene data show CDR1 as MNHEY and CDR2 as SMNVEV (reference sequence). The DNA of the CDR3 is TGTGCCAGCAGTTTATATCCCCTGACACTGCATGGCACTGAAGCTTTCTTT. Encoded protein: CASSLYPLTLHGTEAFF.

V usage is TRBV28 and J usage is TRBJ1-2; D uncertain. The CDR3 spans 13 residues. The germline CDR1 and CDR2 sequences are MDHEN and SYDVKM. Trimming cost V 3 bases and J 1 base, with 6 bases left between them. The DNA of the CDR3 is TGTGCCAGCAGTTTGTCCAGTAACTATGGCTACACCTTC. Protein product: CASSLSSNYGYTF.

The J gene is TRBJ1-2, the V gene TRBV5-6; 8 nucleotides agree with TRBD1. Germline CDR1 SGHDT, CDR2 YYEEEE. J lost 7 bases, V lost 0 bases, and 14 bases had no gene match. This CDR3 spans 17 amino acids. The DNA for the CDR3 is TGTGCCAGCAGCTTGGCAGGGTCAGGGGGCGCGTTGAGTGGCTACACCTTC. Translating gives CASSLAGSGGALSGYTF.

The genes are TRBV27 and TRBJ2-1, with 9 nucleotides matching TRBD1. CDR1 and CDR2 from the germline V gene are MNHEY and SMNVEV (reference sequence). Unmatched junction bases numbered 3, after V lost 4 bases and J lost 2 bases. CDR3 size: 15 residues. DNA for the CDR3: TGTGCCAGCAGTTCACGGACAGGGGCCTACAATGAGCAGTTCTTC. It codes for CASSSRTGAYNEQFF.

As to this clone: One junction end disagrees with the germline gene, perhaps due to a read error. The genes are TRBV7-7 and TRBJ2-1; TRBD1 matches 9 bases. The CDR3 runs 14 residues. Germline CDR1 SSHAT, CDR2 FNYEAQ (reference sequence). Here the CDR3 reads CASSSGQGLNEQFF. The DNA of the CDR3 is TGTGCTAGCAGCTCTGGACAGGGGCTCAATGAGCAGTTCTTC.

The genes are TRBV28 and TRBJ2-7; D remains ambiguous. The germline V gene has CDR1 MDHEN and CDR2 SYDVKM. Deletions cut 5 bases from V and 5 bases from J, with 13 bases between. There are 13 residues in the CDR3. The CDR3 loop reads CASSLPEVDEQYF. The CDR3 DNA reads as TGTGCCAGCAGTCTTCCTGAGGTAGACGAGCAGTACTTC.

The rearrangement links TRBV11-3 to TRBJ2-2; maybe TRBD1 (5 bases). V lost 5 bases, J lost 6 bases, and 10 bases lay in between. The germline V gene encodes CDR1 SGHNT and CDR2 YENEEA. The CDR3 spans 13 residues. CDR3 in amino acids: CASSPRVSGELFF. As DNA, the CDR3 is TGTGCCAGCAGCCCCAGGGTATCCGGGGAGCTGTTTTTT. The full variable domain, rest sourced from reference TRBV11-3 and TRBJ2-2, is EAGVVQSPRYKIIEKKQPVAFWCNPISGHNTLYWYLQNLGQGPELLIRYENEEAVDDSQLPKDRFSAERLKGVDSTLKIQPAELGDSAVYLCASSPRVSGELFFGEGSRLTVL.

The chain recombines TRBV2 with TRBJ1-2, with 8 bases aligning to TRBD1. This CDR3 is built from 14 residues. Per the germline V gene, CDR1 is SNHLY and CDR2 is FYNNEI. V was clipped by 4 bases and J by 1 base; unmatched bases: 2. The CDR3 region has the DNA TGTGCCAGCAGTGGGGGACAGGTTAACTATGGCTACACCTTC. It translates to CASSGGQVNYGYTF. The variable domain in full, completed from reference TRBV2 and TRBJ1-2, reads EPEVTQTPSHQVTQMGQEVILRCVPISNHLYFYWYRQILGQKVEFLVSFYNNEISEKSEIFDDQFSVERPDGSNFTLKIRSTKLEDSAMYFCASSGGQVNYGYTFGSGTRLTVV.

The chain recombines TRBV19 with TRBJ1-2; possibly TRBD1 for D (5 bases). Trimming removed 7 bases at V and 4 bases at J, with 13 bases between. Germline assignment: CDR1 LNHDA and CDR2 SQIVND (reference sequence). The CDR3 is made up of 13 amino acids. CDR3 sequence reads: CASTPTGFYGYTF. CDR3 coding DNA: TGTGCCAGTACCCCCACAGGCTTCTATGGCTACACCTTC. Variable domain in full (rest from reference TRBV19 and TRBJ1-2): DGGITQSPKYLFRKEGQNVTLSCEQNLNHDAMYWYRQDPGQGLRLIYYSQIVNDFQKGDIAEGYSVSREKKESFPLTVTSAQKNPTAFYLCASTPTGFYGYTFGSGTRLTVV.

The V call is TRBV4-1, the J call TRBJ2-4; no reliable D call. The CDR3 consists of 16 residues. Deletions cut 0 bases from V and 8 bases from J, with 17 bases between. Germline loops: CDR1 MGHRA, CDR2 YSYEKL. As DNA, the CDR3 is TGCGCCAGCAGCCAAGATGAGGCAGCGCCTTGGGACATTCAGTACTTC. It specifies CASSQDEAAPWDIQYF.

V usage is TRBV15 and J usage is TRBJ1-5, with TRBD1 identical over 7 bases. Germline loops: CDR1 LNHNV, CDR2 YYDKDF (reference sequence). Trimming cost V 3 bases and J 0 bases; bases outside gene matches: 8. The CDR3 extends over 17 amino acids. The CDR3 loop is CATSRARDRSSNQPQHF. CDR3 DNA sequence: TGTGCCACCAGCAGGGCACGGGACAGATCTAGCAATCAGCCCCAGCATTTT.

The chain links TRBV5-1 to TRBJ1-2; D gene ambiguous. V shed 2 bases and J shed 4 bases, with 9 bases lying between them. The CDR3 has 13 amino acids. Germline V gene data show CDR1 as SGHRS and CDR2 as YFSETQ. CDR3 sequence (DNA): TGCGCCAGCAGCTTAGAGCGAGCCTATGGCTACACCTTC. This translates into CASSLERAYGYTF.

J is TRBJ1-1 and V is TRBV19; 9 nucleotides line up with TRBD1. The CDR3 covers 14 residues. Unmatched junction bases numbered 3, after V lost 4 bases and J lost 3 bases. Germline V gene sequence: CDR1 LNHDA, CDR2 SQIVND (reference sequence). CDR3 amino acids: CASSTRQGDTEAFF. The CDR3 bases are TGTGCCAGTAGTACGAGACAGGGGGACACTGAAGCTTTCTTT.

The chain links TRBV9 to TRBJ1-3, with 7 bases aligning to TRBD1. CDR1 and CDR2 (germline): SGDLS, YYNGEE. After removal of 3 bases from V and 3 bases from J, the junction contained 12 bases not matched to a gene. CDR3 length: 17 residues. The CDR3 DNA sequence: TGTGCCAGCAGCGCACTCAGTAGGGGGCTCAGTGGAAACACCATATATTTT. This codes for CASSALSRGLSGNTIYF.

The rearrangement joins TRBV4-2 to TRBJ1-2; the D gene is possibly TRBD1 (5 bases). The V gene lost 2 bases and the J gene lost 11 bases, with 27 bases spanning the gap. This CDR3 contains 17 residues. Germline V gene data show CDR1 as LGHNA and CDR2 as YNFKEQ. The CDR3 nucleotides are TGTGCCAGCAGCCAATGGGGTACAGAGGACCTTCTATCAGGGTACACCTTC. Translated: CASSQWGTEDLLSGYTF.

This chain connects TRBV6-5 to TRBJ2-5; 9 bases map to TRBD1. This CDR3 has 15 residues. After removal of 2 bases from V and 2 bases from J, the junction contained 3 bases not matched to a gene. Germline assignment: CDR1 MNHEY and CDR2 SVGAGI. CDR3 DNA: TGTGCCAGCAGTTACACAGGGGGCATTCAAGAGACCCAGTACTTC. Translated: CASSYTGGIQETQYF.

CDR3 region: CASSIGQGLYEQYF. The CDR3 DNA reads TGCGCCAGCAGTATCGGACAGGGTCTGTACGAGCAGTACTTC. J is TRBJ2-7 and V is TRBV5-1, with 8 positions matching TRBD1. V was clipped by 5 bases and J by 4 bases; unmatched bases: 8. CDR1 is SGHRS and CDR2 is YFSETQ in the germline V gene. The length of the CDR3 is 14 residues.

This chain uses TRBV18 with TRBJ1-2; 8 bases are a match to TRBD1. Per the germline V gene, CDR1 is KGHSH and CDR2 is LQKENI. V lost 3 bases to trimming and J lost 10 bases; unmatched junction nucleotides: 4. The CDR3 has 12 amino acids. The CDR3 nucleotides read TGTGCCAGCTCACCGGACAGGGATGACTACACCTTC. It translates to CASSPDRDDYTF.

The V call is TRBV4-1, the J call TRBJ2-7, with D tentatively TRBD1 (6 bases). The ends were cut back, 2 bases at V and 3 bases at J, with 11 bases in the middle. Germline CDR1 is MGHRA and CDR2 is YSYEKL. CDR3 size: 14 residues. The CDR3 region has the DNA TGCGCCAGCAGCCAAAACAGGGATAGCTACGAGCAGTACTTC. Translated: CASSQNRDSYEQYF.

The CDR3 sequence: CAWSVLYEQYF. DNA of the CDR3: TGTGCCTGGAGTGTACTCTACGAGCAGTACTTC. The chain employs TRBV30 and TRBJ2-7; no definite D call. Germline assignment: CDR1 GTSNPN and CDR2 SVGIG (reference sequence). The CDR3 is made up of 11 amino acids. V lost 0 bases and J lost 3, with 3 bases in between.